This T cell receptor (beta chain) was profiled in a study of blood T cells in healthy people across ages. General observations from the study: Researchers deemed the diversity estimates from one million T cells underestimates. It was not known whether donors were CMV positive (a possible confounder of expanded clonotype changes).

Remarks on this clonotype: Its antigen is not identified.

The use of a sample-barcoded 5' primer and a J-beta primer mix characterized a second PCR of 7 to 11 cycles. TCRdb processed the 5' RACE reads anew with MiXCR; each CDR3 protein has one entry. The sample holds 1.5 million to 2 million distinct CDR3 sequences; roughly 27% are singletons and the top ten take 7% to 9%. There are 15 residues in the CDR3. V was pared by 4 bases and J by 2 bases, with 14 bases between. Germline assignment: CDR1 SGHTA and CDR2 FQGNSA. The J gene is TRBJ2-5, the V gene TRBV7-2, with a tentative D call TRBD2 (7 bases). The sequence came from a woman aged 25 to 45 in good health. The sequenced sample was blood. The CDR3 nucleotides are TGTGCCAGCAGCTCCTGGGCGGGGGCACAAGAGACCCAGTACTTC. It yields the protein CASSSWAGAQETQYF.